This TCR beta chain is from a study of blood T cell repertoires in COVID-19. About the research overall: There were acute and convalescent COVID-19 samples, and they came from the United States, Italy and Spain. Nucleic acid was either cDNA or gDNA, and it came from T cells, B-cell-depleted T cells, or PBMCs.

Using immunoSEQ multiplex PCR, the repertoire was profiled, and TCRdb retains in-frame clones only, with some absent. The data show 100,000 or so clones, about nine tenths seen once. Germline CDR1 SGDLS, CDR2 YYNGEE. CDR3 size: 15 residues. J lost 1 base, V lost 1 base, and 2 bases had no gene match. V gene TRBV9 combines with J gene TRBJ2-3; TRBD2 matches at 8 bases. The source material was peripheral blood. This TCR was recovered from a man aged 18 to 29 with acute or convalescent COVID-19. The CDR3: CASSVRGGGTDTQYF. CDR3 DNA sequence: TGTGCCAGCAGCGTACGGGGGGGCGGCACAGATACGCAGTATTTT.